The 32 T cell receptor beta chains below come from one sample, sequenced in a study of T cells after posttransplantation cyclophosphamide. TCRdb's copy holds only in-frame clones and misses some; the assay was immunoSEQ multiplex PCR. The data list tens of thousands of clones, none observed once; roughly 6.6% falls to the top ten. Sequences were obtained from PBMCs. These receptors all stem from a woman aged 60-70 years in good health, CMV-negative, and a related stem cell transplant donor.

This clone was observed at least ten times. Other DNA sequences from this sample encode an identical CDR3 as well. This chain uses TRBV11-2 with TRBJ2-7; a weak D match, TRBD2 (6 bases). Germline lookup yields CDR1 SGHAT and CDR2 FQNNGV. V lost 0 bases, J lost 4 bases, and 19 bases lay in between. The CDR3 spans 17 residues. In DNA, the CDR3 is TGTGCCAGCAGCTTAGACGGGGGTGAGGGCTTTGCTTACGAGCAGTACTTC. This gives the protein CASSLDGGEGFAYEQYF. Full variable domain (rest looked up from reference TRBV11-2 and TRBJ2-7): EAGVAQSPRYKIIEKRQSVAFWCNPISGHATLYWYQQILGQGPKLLIQFQNNGVVDDSQLPKDRFSAERLKGVDSTLKIQPAKLEDSAVYLCASSLDGGEGFAYEQYFGPGTRLTVT.

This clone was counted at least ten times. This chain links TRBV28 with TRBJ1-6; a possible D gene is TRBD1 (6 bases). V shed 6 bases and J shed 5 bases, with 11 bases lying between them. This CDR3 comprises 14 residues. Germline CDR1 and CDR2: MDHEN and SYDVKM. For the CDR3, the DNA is TGTGCCAGCAGACCCGACAGGAATAATTCACCCCTCCACTTT. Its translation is CASRPDRNNSPLHF. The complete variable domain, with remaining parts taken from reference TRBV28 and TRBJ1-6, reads DVKVTQSSRYLVKRTGEKVFLECVQDMDHENMFWYRQDPGLGLRLIYFSYDVKMKEKGDIPEGYSVSREKKERFSLILESASTNQTSMYLCASRPDRNNSPLHFGNGTRLTVT.

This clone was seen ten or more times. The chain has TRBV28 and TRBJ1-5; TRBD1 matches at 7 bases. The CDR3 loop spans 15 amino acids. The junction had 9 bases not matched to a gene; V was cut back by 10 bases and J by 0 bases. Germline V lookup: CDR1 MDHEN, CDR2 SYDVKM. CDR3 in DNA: TGTGCCACCCACTTGACAGGGCCTAGCAATCAGCCCCAGCATTTT. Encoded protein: CATHLTGPSNQPQHF.

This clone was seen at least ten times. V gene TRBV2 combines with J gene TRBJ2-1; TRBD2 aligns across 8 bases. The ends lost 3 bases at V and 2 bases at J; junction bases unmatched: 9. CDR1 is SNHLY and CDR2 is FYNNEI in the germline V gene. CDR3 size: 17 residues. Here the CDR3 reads CASSEFRAGEPYNEQFF. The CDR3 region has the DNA TGTGCCAGCAGTGAGTTCAGAGCGGGAGAGCCCTACAATGAGCAGTTCTTC. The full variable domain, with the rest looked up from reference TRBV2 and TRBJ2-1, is EPEVTQTPSHQVTQMGQEVILRCVPISNHLYFYWYRQILGQKVEFLVSFYNNEISEKSEIFDDQFSVERPDGSNFTLKIRSTKLEDSAMYFCASSEFRAGEPYNEQFFGPGTRLTVL.

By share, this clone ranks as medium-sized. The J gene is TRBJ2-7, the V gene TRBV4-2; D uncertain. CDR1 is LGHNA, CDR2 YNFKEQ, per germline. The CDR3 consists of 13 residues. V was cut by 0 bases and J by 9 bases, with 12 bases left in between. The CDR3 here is CASSQEIRMTQYF. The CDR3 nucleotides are TGTGCCAGCAGCCAAGAAATCAGGATGACGCAGTACTTC.

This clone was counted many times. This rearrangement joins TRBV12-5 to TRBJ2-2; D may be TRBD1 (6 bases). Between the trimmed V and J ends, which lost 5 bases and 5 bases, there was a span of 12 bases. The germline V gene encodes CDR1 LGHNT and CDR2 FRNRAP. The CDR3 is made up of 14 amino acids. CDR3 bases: TGTGCTAGTGGTCGGACAGAACAAACCGGGGAGCTGTTTTTT. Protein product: CASGRTEQTGELFF.

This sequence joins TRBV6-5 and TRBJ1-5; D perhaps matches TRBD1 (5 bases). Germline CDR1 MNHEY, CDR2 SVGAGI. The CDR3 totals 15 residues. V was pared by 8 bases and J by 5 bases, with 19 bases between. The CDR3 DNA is TGTGCCAGCGGAACATCGTGGGGGGTGGATCAGCCCCAGCATTTT. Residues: CASGTSWGVDQPQHF.

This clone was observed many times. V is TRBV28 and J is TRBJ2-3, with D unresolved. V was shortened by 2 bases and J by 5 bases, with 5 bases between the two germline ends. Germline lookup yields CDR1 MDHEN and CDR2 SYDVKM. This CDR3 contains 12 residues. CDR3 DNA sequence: TGTGCCAGCAGTTTAATCTTAGATACGCAGTATTTT. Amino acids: CASSLILDTQYF.

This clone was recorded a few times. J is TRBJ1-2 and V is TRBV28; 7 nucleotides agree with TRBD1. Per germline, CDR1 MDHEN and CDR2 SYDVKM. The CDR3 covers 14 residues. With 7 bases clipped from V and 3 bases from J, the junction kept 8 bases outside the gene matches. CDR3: CASTIPDRYYGYTF. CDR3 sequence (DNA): TGTGCCAGCACCATCCCGGACAGGTACTATGGCTACACCTTC.

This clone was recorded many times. The CDR3 DNA follows: TGCGCCAGCAGCCCGTCGCAGGCAGGTCCCATGAACACTGAAGCTTTCTTT. Translated, it gives CASSPSQAGPMNTEAFF. J is TRBJ1-1 and V is TRBV5-1; D is unresolved. This CDR3 comprises 17 residues. The V end was cut by 4 bases, the J end by 0 bases, with 19 bases between. Germline V gene data show CDR1 as SGHRS and CDR2 as YFSETQ.

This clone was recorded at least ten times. CDR3 sequence reads: CASPTSGRAPYQETQYF. CDR3 bases: TGTGCCAGCCCTACTAGCGGGAGGGCCCCCTACCAAGAGACCCAGTACTTC. The chain joins TRBV28 to TRBJ2-5, with 13 bases that match TRBD2. This CDR3 region has 17 residues. Germline V gene sequence: CDR1 MDHEN, CDR2 SYDVKM. Germline trimming cut 8 bases from V and 0 bases from J; bases unmatched to any gene: 9.

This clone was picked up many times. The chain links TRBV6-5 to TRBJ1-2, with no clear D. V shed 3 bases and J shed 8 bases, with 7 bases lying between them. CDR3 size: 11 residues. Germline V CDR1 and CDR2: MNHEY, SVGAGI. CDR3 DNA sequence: TGTGCCAGCAGTTATAAAAGCGGCTACACCTTC. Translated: CASSYKSGYTF.

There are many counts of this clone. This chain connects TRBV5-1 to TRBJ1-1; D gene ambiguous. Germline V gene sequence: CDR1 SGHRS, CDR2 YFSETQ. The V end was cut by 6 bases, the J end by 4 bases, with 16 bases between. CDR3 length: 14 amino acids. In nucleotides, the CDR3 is TGCGCCAGCAACGCGGGGTCTTTGGGCACTGAAGCTTTCTTT. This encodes CASNAGSLGTEAFF.

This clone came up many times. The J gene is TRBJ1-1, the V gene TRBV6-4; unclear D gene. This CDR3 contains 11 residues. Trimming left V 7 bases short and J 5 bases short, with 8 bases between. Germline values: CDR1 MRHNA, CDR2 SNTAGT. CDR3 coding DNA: TGTGCCAGCAACTTTCGGACTGAAGCTTTCTTT. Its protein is CASNFRTEAFF.

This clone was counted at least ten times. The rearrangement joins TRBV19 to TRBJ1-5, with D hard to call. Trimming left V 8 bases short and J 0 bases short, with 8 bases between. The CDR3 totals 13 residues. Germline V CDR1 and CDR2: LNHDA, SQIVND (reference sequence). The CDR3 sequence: CASSVSSNQPQHF. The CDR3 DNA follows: TGTGCCAGTTCAGTGTCTAGCAATCAGCCCCAGCATTTT.

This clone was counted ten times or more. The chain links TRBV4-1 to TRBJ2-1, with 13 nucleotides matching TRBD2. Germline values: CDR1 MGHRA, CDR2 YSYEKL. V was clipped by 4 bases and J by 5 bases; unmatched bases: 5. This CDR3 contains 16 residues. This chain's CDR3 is CASSRQLAGGHNEQFF. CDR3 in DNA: TGCGCCAGCAGCCGACAACTAGCGGGGGGGCACAATGAGCAGTTCTTC.

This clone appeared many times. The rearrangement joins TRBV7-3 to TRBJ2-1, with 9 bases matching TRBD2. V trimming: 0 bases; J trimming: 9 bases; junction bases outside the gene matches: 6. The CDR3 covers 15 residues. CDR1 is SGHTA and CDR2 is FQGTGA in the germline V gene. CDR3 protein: CASSLTRSSGAEQFF. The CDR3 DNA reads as TGTGCCAGCAGCTTAACCCGATCTAGCGGGGCTGAGCAGTTCTTC. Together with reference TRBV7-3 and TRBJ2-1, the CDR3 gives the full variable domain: GAGVSQTPSNKVTEKGKYVELRCDPISGHTALYWYRQSLGQGPEFLIYFQGTGAADDSGLPNDRFFAVRPEGSVSTLKIQRTERGDSAVYLCASSLTRSSGAEQFFGPGTRLTVL.

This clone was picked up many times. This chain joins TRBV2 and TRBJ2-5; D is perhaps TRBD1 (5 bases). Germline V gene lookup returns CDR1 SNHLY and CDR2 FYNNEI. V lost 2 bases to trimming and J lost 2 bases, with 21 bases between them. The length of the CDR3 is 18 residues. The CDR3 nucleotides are TGTGCCAGCAGTGAACCTGACAGCCTTTCCATTAATCAAGAGACCCAGTACTTC. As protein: CASSEPDSLSINQETQYF.

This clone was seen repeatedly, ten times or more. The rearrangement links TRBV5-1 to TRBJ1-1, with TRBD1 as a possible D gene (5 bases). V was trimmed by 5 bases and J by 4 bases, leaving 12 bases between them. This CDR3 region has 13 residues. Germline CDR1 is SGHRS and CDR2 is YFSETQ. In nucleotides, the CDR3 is TGCGCCAGCAGAGGGGAATTCGGCACTGAAGCTTTCTTT. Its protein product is CASRGEFGTEAFF.

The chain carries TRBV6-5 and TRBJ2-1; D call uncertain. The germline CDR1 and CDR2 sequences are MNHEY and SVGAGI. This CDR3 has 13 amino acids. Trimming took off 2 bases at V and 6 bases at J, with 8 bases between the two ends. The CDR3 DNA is TGTGCCAGCAGTTACAGCCGCGGCAATGAGCAGTTCTTC. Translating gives CASSYSRGNEQFF.

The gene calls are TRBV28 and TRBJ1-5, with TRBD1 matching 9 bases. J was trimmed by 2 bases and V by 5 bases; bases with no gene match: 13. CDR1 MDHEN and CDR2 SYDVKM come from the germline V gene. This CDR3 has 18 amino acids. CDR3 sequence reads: CASSRRGTGNWGNQPQHF. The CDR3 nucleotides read TGTGCCAGCAGTAGACGAGGGACAGGGAATTGGGGCAATCAGCCCCAGCATTTT.

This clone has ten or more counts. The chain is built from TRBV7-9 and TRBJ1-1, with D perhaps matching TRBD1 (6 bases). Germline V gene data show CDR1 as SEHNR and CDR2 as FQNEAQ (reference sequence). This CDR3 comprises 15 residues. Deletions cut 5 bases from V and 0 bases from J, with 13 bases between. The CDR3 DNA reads TGTGCCAGCAGCACCGGGACACTATTGAACACTGAAGCTTTCTTT. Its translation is CASSTGTLLNTEAFF.

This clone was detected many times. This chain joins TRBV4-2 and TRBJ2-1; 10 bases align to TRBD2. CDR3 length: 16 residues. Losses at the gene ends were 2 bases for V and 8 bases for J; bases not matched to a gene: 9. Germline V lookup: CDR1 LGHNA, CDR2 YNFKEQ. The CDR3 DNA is TGTGCCAGCAGCCAAAATCTAGCGGGAGTTTCGGATGAGCAGTTCTTC. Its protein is CASSQNLAGVSDEQFF.

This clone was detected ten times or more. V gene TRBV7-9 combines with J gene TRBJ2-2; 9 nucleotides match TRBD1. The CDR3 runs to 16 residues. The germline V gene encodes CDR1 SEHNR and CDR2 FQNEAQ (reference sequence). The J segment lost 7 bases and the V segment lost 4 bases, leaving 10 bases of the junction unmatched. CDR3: CASSSTRQGDGGELFF. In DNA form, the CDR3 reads TGTGCCAGCAGCTCAACGCGACAGGGGGACGGCGGGGAGCTGTTTTTT.

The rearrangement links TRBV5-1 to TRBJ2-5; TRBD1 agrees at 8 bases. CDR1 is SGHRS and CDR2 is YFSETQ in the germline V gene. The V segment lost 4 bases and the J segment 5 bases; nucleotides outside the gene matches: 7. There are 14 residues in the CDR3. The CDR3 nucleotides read TGCGCCAGCAGCCCTTCAGGGGGCCCCGAGACCCAGTACTTC. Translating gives CASSPSGGPETQYF.

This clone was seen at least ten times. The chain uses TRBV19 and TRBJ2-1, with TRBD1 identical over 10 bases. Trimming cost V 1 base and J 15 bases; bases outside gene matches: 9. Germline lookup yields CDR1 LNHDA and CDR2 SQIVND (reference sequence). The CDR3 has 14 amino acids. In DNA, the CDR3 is TGTGCCAGTAGTATAGGTGGGGACAGGGGCGGGGTGTTCTTC. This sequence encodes CASSIGGDRGGVFF.

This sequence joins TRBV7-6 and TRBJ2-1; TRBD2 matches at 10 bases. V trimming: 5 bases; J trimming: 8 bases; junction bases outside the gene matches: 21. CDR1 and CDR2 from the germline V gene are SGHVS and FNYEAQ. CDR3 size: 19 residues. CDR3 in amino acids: CASSLGASGGARPGDEQFF. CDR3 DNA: TGTGCCAGCAGCCTAGGGGCCAGCGGGGGGGCCAGACCCGGCGATGAGCAGTTCTTC.

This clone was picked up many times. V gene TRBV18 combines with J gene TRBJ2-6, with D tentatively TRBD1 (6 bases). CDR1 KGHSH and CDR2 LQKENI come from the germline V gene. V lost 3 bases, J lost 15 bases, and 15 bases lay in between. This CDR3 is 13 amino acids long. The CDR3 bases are TGTGCCAGCTCACCGCAGACAGGAGCCCACCTGACTTTC. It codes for CASSPQTGAHLTF.

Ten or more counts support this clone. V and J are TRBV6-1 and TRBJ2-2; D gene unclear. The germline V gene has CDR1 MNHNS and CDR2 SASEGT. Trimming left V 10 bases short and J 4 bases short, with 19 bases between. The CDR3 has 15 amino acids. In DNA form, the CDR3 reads TGTGCCACCCCATCTGGCAGATCCTTCACCGGGGAGCTGTTTTTT. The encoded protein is CATPSGRSFTGELFF.

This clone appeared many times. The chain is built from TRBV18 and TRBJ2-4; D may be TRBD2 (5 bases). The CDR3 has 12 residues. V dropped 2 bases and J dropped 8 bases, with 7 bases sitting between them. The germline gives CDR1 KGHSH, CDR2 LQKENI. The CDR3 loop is CASSPSGYIQYF. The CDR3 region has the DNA TGTGCCAGCTCACCATCGGGGTACATTCAGTACTTC.

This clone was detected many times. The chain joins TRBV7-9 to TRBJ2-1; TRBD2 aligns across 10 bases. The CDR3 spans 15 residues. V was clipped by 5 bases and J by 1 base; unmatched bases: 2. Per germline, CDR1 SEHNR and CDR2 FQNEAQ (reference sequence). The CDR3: CASSPLAGSYNEQFF. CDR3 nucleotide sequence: TGTGCCAGCAGCCCACTAGCGGGATCCTACAATGAGCAGTTCTTC.

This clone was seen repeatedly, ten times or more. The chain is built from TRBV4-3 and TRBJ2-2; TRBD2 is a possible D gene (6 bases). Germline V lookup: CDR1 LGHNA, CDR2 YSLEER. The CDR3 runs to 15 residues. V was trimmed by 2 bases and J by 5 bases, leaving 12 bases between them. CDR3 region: CASSQSLTRTGELFF. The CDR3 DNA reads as TGCGCCAGCAGCCAATCCCTGACTAGGACCGGGGAGCTGTTTTTT.